These T cell receptor beta chains were read from a single sample in a study of T cell repertoires in ileal Crohn's disease. Using immunoSEQ multiplex PCR, the repertoire was profiled, and TCRdb retains in-frame clones only, with some absent. The sample has roughly 16,000 clones; 90% to 95% are singletons. Sequencing was carried out using ileal tissue. The receptors were gathered from an adult with Crohn's disease. Each CDR3 is given with its conserved first and last residue. The D gene is left open where the match is weak. A row's size may be missing; if present it is once, few, many or a size class.

d_gene | j_gene | abundance | v_gene | CDR3nt | CDR3aa
- | TRBJ1-1 | - | TRBV6-5 | TGTGCCAGCAGTTACTCTGCAGGGAAGGGCGGCACTGAAGCTTTCTTT | CASSYSAGKGGTEAFF
TRBD2 | TRBJ2-1 | - | TRBV6-4 | TGTGCCAGCAGTGAAGCGGGGGGGCCCAATGAGCAGTTCTTC | CASSEAGGPNEQFF
- | TRBJ2-3 | once | TRBV5-1 | TGCGCCAGCAGCTTGATAAGGGGCGGGGGCCTCACAGATACGCAGTATTTT | CASSLIRGGGLTDTQYF
- | TRBJ1-1 | medium-sized | TRBV27 | TGTGCCAGCAGTTTATCGGGCCGTGAAGCTTTCTTT | CASSLSGREAFF
- | TRBJ1-6 | - | TRBV11-2 | TGTGCCAGCAGCTTAGCCGGGACCTATAATTCACCCCTCCACTTT | CASSLAGTYNSPLHF
TRBD1 | TRBJ2-3 | once | TRBV6-1 | TGTGCCAGCAGTGTGAGACAGGGTTGGTCTTACACAGATACGCAGTATTTT | CASSVRQGWSYTDTQYF
- | TRBJ1-2 | - | TRBV30 | TGTGCCTGTGGCCGGGACAATGCAAACTATGGCTACACCTTC | CACGRDNANYGYTF
TRBD2 | TRBJ2-3 | - | TRBV5-5 | TGTGCCAGCAGCTTCGAGTCGAGCGGGGGGGGCACAGATACGCAGTATTTT | CASSFESSGGGTDTQYF
- | TRBJ2-3 | - | TRBV7-2 | TGTGCCAGCAGCCTGGCTGGGGGGGCTCAAGATACGCAGTATTTT | CASSLAGGAQDTQYF
- | TRBJ1-6 | once | TRBV2 | TGTGCCAGCGGGGAGGATTCACCCCTCCACTTT | CASGEDSPLHF
- | TRBJ1-1 | once | TRBV4-3 | TGCGCCAGCAGCCTCATCACAGGGAACGGAGCTTTCTTT | CASSLITGNGAFF
- | TRBJ1-1 | - | TRBV18 | TGTGCCAGCTCACCACTCAAGAACACTGAAGCTTTCTTT | CASSPLKNTEAFF
- | TRBJ2-2 | - | TRBV19 | TGTGCCAGTAGTATATCTAGGGGTTCCGGGGAGCTGTTTTTT | CASSISRGSGELFF
- | TRBJ1-6 | - | TRBV5-6 | TGTGCCAGCAGCTTGGACAGGGTGGCGGCGGACTATAATTCACCCCTCCACTTT | CASSLDRVAADYNSPLHF
- | TRBJ2-2 | - | TRBV5-1 | TGCGCCAGCAGCTTGGCCTCGGTTTCCGGGGAGCTGTTTTTT | CASSLASVSGELFF
TRBD1 | TRBJ1-1 | - | TRBV6-4 | TGTGCCACCCGTCCCGGGACAGGGGAAGGCACTGAAGCTTTCTTT | CATRPGTGEGTEAFF
- | TRBJ2-2 | few | TRBV9 | TGTGCCAGCAGCGTAGCCAGGGGGGCTTGGGACACCGGGGAGCTGTTTTTT | CASSVARGAWDTGELFF
- | TRBJ1-4 | - | TRBV4-3 | TGCGCCAGCAGCCAAGATCTACGGAAGGAGAATGAAAAACTGTTTTTT | CASSQDLRKENEKLFF
TRBD2 | TRBJ2-2 | - | TRBV7-6 | TGTGCCAGCAGCTTACTAGCGGGGCCCGGGGAGCTGTTTTTT | CASSLLAGPGELFF
- | TRBJ2-7 | - | TRBV4-1 | TGCGCCAGCAGCCAAGGGCACAGGGAGAGCTCCTACGAGCAGTACTTC | CASSQGHRESSYEQYF
- | TRBJ2-7 | - | TRBV6-6 | TGTGCCAGCAGCCTAGGAGACCCGAGCTCCTACGAGCAGTACTTC | CASSLGDPSSYEQYF
- | TRBJ1-6 | - | TRBV4-1 | TGCGCCAGCAGCCCCATCGTGGCGGCTAATTCACCCCTCCACTTT | CASSPIVAANSPLHF
- | TRBJ2-1 | - | TRBV7-8 | TGTGCCAGCAGCCGATCGACCGGGAATGAGCAGTTCTTC | CASSRSTGNEQFF
- | TRBJ2-5 | - | TRBV11-2 | TGTGCCAGCAGCCAAAGGACAGCAGAGACCCAGTACTTC | CASSQRTAETQYF
- | TRBJ2-7 | - | TRBV5-1 | TGCGCCAGCAGCTTGGGCAGCTCCTACGAGCAGTACTTC | CASSLGSSYEQYF
- | TRBJ1-1 | - | TRBV5-1 | TGCGCCAGCAGCTTAAACTTCTTCAGGGGTACTGAAGCTTTCTTT | CASSLNFFRGTEAFF
TRBD1 | TRBJ1-1 | once | TRBV19 | TGTGCCAGTAAAGACAGGGGAACTGAAGCTTTCTTT | CASKDRGTEAFF
- | TRBJ1-1 | - | TRBV7-9 | TGTGCCAGCAGCTTATCCGCCGGGAACACTGAAGCTTTCTTT | CASSLSAGNTEAFF
TRBD1 | TRBJ2-1 | - | TRBV2 | TGTGCCAGCAGTGCCGGACAGGGGGCAAGGAATGGGCAGTTCTTC | CASSAGQGARNGQFF
TRBD1 | TRBJ1-2 | - | TRBV10-3 | TGTGCCATCAATGACAGGGGAGCTAACTATGGCTACACCTTC | CAINDRGANYGYTF
TRBD2 | TRBJ2-7 | - | TRBV30 | TGTGCCTGGGGCCATAGCGGGGGGGCCTACGAGCAGTACTTC | CAWGHSGGAYEQYF
TRBD1 | TRBJ2-5 | - | TRBV4-1 | TGCGCCAGCAGCCAAGGGGACAGGGTGGAAGAGACCCAGTACTTC | CASSQGDRVEETQYF
- | TRBJ2-7 | - | TRBV18 | TGTGCCAGCTCACCACCAACAGGTTCGAAATACGAGCAGTACTTC | CASSPPTGSKYEQYF
- | TRBJ1-2 | - | TRBV6-5 | TGTGCCAGCAGAGATTACGAGGGCTACACCTTC | CASRDYEGYTF
- | TRBJ2-7 | once | TRBV14 | TGTGCCAGCAGCCGCCAGGGGCTTAGCTCCTACGAGCAGTACTTC | CASSRQGLSSYEQYF
- | TRBJ1-4 | - | TRBV7-9 | TGTGCCAGCAGTACATTCGTAGGGACCGGAGGGGAAAAACTGTTTTTT | CASSTFVGTGGEKLFF
- | TRBJ2-5 | - | TRBV6-5 | TGTGCCAGCAAGCAGGGGGGCCAGGTAGAGACCCAGTACTTC | CASKQGGQVETQYF
TRBD1 | TRBJ1-1 | - | TRBV19 | TGTGCCAGTAGTATAGTGGAGACAGGGAAGCCGGAAGCTTTCTTT | CASSIVETGKPEAFF
TRBD1 | TRBJ2-7 | - | TRBV7-2 | TGTGCCAGCAGCTCCCGGACAGGTGTAGCCTACGAGCAGTACTTC | CASSSRTGVAYEQYF